Below, 26 T cell receptor beta chains from the same sample are listed, as sequenced in a study of T cell responses to AZD1222 COVID-19 vaccine. Only in-frame clones appear in the TCRdb table, and some are missing; sequencing was by immunoSEQ multiplex PCR. The repertoire consists of about 120,000 clones, with 75% to 95% occurring once and the leading ten covering 5% to 6%. Sample: peripheral blood, taken on day 0 of AZD1222 vaccination. Receptors were obtained from an adult in good health.

The chain carries TRBV3-1 (or the pseudogene TRBV3-2) and TRBJ1-5; possible D gene TRBD1, 6 bases. The ends were cut back, 1 base at V and 0 bases at J, with 13 bases in the middle. The germline V gene has CDR1 LGHDT and CDR2 YNNKEL (reference sequence). There are 17 residues in the CDR3. CDR3 coding DNA: TGTGCCAGCAGCCAAGGCAGGGGACGGTATAGCAATCAGCCCCAGCATTTT. It codes for CASSQGRGRYSNQPQHF.

The chain recombines TRBV19 with TRBJ2-2; D is perhaps TRBD2 (6 bases). Trimming cost V 5 bases and J 5 bases, with 12 bases left between them. This CDR3 has 14 amino acids. Germline loops: CDR1 LNHDA, CDR2 SQIVND (reference sequence). This CDR3 is CASSLGGRTGELFF. The DNA of the CDR3 is TGTGCCAGTAGTCTGGGGGGTCGGACCGGGGAGCTGTTTTTT.

The chain employs TRBV19 and TRBJ1-3; D possibly corresponds to TRBD1 (5 bases). CDR1 is LNHDA, CDR2 SQIVND, per germline (reference sequence). Trimming left V 7 bases short and J 2 bases short, with 15 bases between. This CDR3 contains 15 residues. This chain's CDR3 is CASTQFWGAGNTIYF. CDR3 bases: TGTGCCAGTACCCAATTTTGGGGGGCTGGAAACACCATATATTTT.

This clone was counted once. The V and J genes are TRBV13 and TRBJ2-6; no clear D gene. This CDR3 has 16 amino acids. V was clipped by 2 bases and J by 3 bases, with 11 bases between them. CDR1 is PRHDT, CDR2 FYEKMQ, per germline (reference sequence). CDR3 loop: CASSLLLSSGANVLTF. CDR3 DNA sequence: TGTGCCAGCAGCTTACTCCTTAGTAGTGGGGCCAACGTCCTGACTTTC.

V usage is TRBV13 and J usage is TRBJ2-1; maybe TRBD2 (6 bases). The V end lost 0 bases, the J end lost 15 bases, and 21 bases lay between the germline ends. Per germline, CDR1 PRHDT and CDR2 FYEKMQ (reference sequence). CDR3 size: 15 residues. The DNA of the CDR3 is TGTGCCAGCAGCTTAGGCCTAAGGGCGGGGTATGTTTGGTTCTTC. This codes for CASSLGLRAGYVWFF.

The chain links TRBV4-1 to TRBJ2-1, with TRBD2 as a possible D gene (5 bases). Germline CDR1 reads MGHRA; CDR2 reads YSYEKL. V shed 4 bases and J shed 8 bases, with 15 bases lying between them. This CDR3 spans 14 amino acids. CDR3 sequence (DNA): TGCGCCAGCAGCCGCGGGTCCTCTTGGGATGAGCAGTTCTTC. Its translation is CASSRGSSWDEQFF.

The chain employs TRBV11-3 and TRBJ1-5; D gene ambiguous. Trimming took off 5 bases at V and 1 base at J, with 18 bases between the two ends. The CDR3 extends over 17 amino acids. The germline gives CDR1 SGHNT, CDR2 YENEEA. The DNA of the CDR3 is TGTGCCAGCAGCCCACTAGACCCACATGGAAGCAATCAGCCCCAGCATTTT. This encodes CASSPLDPHGSNQPQHF.

The chain is built from TRBV5-5 and TRBJ2-1, with 8 bases identical to TRBD1. Trimming took 5 bases from V and 1 from J; bases not matched to a gene: 5. The CDR3 extends over 15 amino acids. Germline-derived CDR1 and CDR2 are SGHKS and YYEKEE (reference sequence). The DNA of the CDR3 is TGTGCCAGCAGTCTAGGACAGGGATCCTACAATGAGCAGTTCTTC. Translated: CASSLGQGSYNEQFF.

V is TRBV7-8 and J is TRBJ1-2; 9 bases are a match to TRBD1. J gave up 6 bases and V 1 base, and 9 bases lay outside the gene matches. CDR3 size: 16 residues. Germline loops: CDR1 SGHVS, CDR2 FQNEAQ. This chain's CDR3 is CASSLGPGQGPNGYTF. The CDR3 DNA reads TGTGCCAGCAGCTTAGGGCCGGGACAGGGCCCTAATGGCTACACCTTC.

The chain has TRBV11-2 and TRBJ1-1; 8 bases fit TRBD1. The V gene end was trimmed by 1 base and the J gene end by 4 bases; junction bases not matched to a gene: 8. Germline V CDR1 and CDR2: SGHAT, FQNNGV. CDR3 size: 16 residues. The CDR3 loop reads CASSLGAGGSSTEAFF. The CDR3 DNA sequence: TGTGCCAGCAGCTTAGGGGCAGGGGGCTCGAGCACTGAAGCTTTCTTT.

J is TRBJ2-5 and V is TRBV5-1; D possibly uses TRBD1 or TRBD2 (5 bases each). V was clipped by 0 bases and J by 3 bases, with 9 bases between them. The germline gives CDR1 SGHRS, CDR2 YFSETQ. The CDR3 sequence is 14 residues long. CDR3 nucleotide sequence: TGCGCCAGCAGCTTGGTCGGGGCAAAAGAGACCCAGTACTTC. It specifies CASSLVGAKETQYF.

The chain couples TRBV7-2 to TRBJ1-1; tentatively, D is TRBD1 (6 bases). The CDR3 length is 16 residues. The germline V gene encodes CDR1 SGHTA and CDR2 FQGNSA. V dropped 2 bases and J dropped 0 bases, with 13 bases sitting between them. This CDR3 reads CASSLPGQTMNTEAFF. For the CDR3, the DNA is TGTGCCAGCAGCTTACCCGGACAGACGATGAACACTGAAGCTTTCTTT. The full variable domain, in which reference TRBV7-2 and TRBJ1-1 provide the parts outside the CDR3, is GAGVSQSPSNKVTEKGKDVELRCDPISGHTALYWYRQSLGQGLEFLIYFQGNSAPDKSGLPSDRFSAERTGGSVSTLTIQRTQQEDSAVYLCASSLPGQTMNTEAFFGQGTRLTVV.

The V call is TRBV28, the J call TRBJ1-6, with TRBD1 matching over 8 bases. Trimming removed 8 bases from V and 2 bases from J; junction bases left unmatched: 5. CDR3 length: 15 residues. CDR1 and CDR2 (germline): MDHEN, SYDVKM. CDR3 residues: CASSDRVTYNSPLHF. The CDR3 DNA follows: TGTGCCAGCTCGGACAGGGTAACCTATAATTCACCCCTCCACTTT. Drawing the rest from reference TRBV28 and TRBJ1-6, the complete variable domain is DVKVTQSSRYLVKRTGEKVFLECVQDMDHENMFWYRQDPGLGLRLIYFSYDVKMKEKGDIPEGYSVSREKKERFSLILESASTNQTSMYLCASSDRVTYNSPLHFGNGTRLTVT.

The gene calls are TRBV9 and TRBJ2-2, with D unclear. This CDR3 comprises 12 residues. V was shortened by 0 bases and J by 6 bases, with 3 bases between the two germline ends. Germline CDR1 reads SGDLS; CDR2 reads YYNGEE. CDR3 in amino acids: CASSVVAGELFF. CDR3 DNA sequence: TGTGCCAGCAGCGTAGTTGCCGGGGAGCTGTTTTTT.

The chain uses TRBV10-2 and TRBJ2-7, with 8 bases aligning to TRBD2. Germline assignment: CDR1 WSHSY and CDR2 SAAADI. The CDR3 totals 15 residues. After removal of 6 bases from V and 0 bases from J, the junction contained 7 bases not matched to a gene. For the CDR3, the DNA is TGCGCCAGCAGACCCAGCGGGGGACCCTCCTACGAGCAGTACTTC. It encodes CASRPSGGPSYEQYF.

V usage is TRBV5-1 and J usage is TRBJ1-6, with D possibly matching TRBD1 (5 bases). Germline V lookup: CDR1 SGHRS, CDR2 YFSETQ. With 5 bases removed from V and 9 bases from J, the gap between germline ends came to 18 bases. This CDR3 is 15 amino acids long. In DNA form, the CDR3 reads TGCGCCAGCAGAAACGGACATGCAACGGGTTCACCCCTCCACTTT. It encodes CASRNGHATGSPLHF.

To note about this clone: The identical CDR3 is also encoded by other nucleotide sequences in the sample. The chain links TRBV20-1 to TRBJ1-2; no clear D. The germline gives CDR1 DFQATT, CDR2 SNEGSKA (reference sequence). V lost 3 bases, J lost 3 bases, and 5 bases lay in between. The CDR3 extends over 11 amino acids. CDR3 sequence (DNA): TGCAGTGCTAGGGGTGACTATGGCTACACCTTC. The encoded protein is CSARGDYGYTF.

This chain uses TRBV29-1 with TRBJ1-2; no definite D call. The germline gives CDR1 SQVTM, CDR2 ANQGSEA. The CDR3 has 15 amino acids. V lost 1 base and J 6 bases, leaving 18 bases between the germline ends. This chain's CDR3 is CSVEGTAPLEDGYTF. CDR3 coding DNA: TGCAGCGTTGAAGGGACGGCTCCTTTAGAAGATGGCTACACCTTC.

The chain couples TRBV28 to TRBJ2-5, with D possibly being TRBD1 (6 bases). The V end was cut by 5 bases, the J end by 7 bases, with 32 bases between. Germline V gives CDR1 MDHEN, CDR2 SYDVKM. The CDR3 contains 19 residues. Written as DNA, the CDR3 is TGTGCCAGCAGTCCCACTCTCGTCCTCCGACAGGACCACCGGGGGACCCAGTACTTC. It encodes CASSPTLVLRQDHRGTQYF.

The chain links TRBV28 to TRBJ1-5; a weak D match, TRBD1 (6 bases). The length of the CDR3 is 13 residues. Germline V gives CDR1 MDHEN, CDR2 SYDVKM. The V and J ends lost 7 bases and 5 bases respectively, with 12 bases between them. The CDR3 here is CASIGRGDQPQHF. The CDR3 DNA reads as TGTGCCAGCATAGGCAGGGGAGATCAGCCCCAGCATTTT.

The CDR3 bases are TGTGCCAGCAGTCCTGGGGGGGTAAGCTCCTACGAGCAGTACTTC. Translating gives CASSPGGVSSYEQYF. The chain couples TRBV11-3 to TRBJ2-7, with 7 bases identical to TRBD2. J gave up 0 bases and V 6 bases, and 8 bases lay outside the gene matches. The CDR3 consists of 15 residues. CDR1 is SGHNT, CDR2 YENEEA, per germline. Supplemented by reference TRBV11-3 and TRBJ2-7, the full variable domain reads EAGVVQSPRYKIIEKKQPVAFWCNPISGHNTLYWYLQNLGQGPELLIRYENEEAVDDSQLPKDRFSAERLKGVDSTLKIQPAELGDSAVYLCASSPGGVSSYEQYFGPGTRLTVT.

The rearrangement uses TRBV19 and TRBJ1-2; tentatively, D is TRBD1 (6 bases). The V gene lost 7 bases and the J gene lost 4 bases, with 13 bases spanning the gap. The CDR3 loop spans 13 amino acids. Germline V gives CDR1 LNHDA, CDR2 SQIVND (reference sequence). CDR3 nucleotides: TGTGCCAGTAATGCAGGGGCGATCTATGGCTACACCTTC. As protein: CASNAGAIYGYTF.

In this sample, this clone turned up once. The CDR3 spells CASRPGQGNYGYTF. CDR3 in DNA: TGTGCCAGCAGGCCGGGACAGGGGAACTATGGCTACACCTTC. This chain joins TRBV7-9 and TRBJ1-2, with TRBD1 matching 10 bases. CDR3 length: 14 amino acids. V gave up 6 bases and J gave up 2 bases; unmatched junction bases: 3. Germline V gene data show CDR1 as SEHNR and CDR2 as FQNEAQ (reference sequence).

The CDR3 nucleotides are TGTGCCAGCAGTGAAGCAGGAGGGGGCCACCAGCCCCAGCATTTT. It is translated as CASSEAGGGHQPQHF. V and J are TRBV6-1 and TRBJ1-5; TRBD1 matches at 7 bases. J gave up 7 bases and V 0 bases, and 6 bases lay outside the gene matches. Germline V gene lookup returns CDR1 MNHNS and CDR2 SASEGT. The CDR3 extends over 15 amino acids.

The chain has TRBV6-6 and TRBJ1-2, with D possibly being TRBD1 (5 bases). The CDR3 extends over 12 amino acids. From germline, CDR1 is MNHNY and CDR2 SVGAGI (reference sequence). V shed 8 bases and J shed 6 bases, with 13 bases lying between them. The CDR3 here is CASHKTVDGYTF. As DNA, the CDR3 is TGTGCCAGCCATAAGACAGTAGATGGCTACACCTTC.

The rearrangement uses TRBV6-5 and TRBJ1-1; TRBD1 is a possible D gene (6 bases). Germline V CDR1 and CDR2: MNHEY, SVGAGI. With 4 bases removed from V and 5 bases from J, the gap between germline ends came to 14 bases. This CDR3 has 14 amino acids. In DNA, the CDR3 is TGTGCCAGCAGTTTTACAGGGAGTGGGACTGAAGCTTTCTTT. This encodes CASSFTGSGTEAFF.